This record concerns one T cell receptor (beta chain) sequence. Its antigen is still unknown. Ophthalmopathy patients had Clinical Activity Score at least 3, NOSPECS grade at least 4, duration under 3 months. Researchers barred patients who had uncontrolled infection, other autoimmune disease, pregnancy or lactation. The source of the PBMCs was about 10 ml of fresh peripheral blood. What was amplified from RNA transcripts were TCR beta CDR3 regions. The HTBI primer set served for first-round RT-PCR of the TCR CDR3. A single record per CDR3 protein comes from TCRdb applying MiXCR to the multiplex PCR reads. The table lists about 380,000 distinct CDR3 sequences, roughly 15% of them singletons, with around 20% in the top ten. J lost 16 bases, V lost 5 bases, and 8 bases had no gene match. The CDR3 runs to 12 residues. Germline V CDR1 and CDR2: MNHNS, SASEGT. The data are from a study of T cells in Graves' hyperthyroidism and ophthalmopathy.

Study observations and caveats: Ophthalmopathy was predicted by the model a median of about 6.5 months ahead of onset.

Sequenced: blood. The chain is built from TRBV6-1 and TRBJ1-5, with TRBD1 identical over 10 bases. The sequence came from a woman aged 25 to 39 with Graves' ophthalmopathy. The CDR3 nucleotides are TGTGCCAGCAGTACCGGACAGGGGGAACAACATTTT. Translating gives CASSTGQGEQHF.